Listed below are T cell receptor beta chains from one sample, sequenced in a study of shared clonotypes between healthy human individuals. Some clones are missing from TCRdb's copy, which holds only in-frame ones; the method was immunoSEQ multiplex PCR. The sample contains 980,000 or so clones, about three quarters of which appear only once. The specimen sequenced was memory CD4+ T cells sorted from blood. These receptors originate from a man aged 18 to 29 in good health. Both conserved end residues are part of each CDR3.

v_gene | CDR3aa
TRBV5-6 | CASSLLGLAGGSDTQYF
TRBV6-5 | CASSYSRAGNTIYF
TRBV18 | CASSPLDPRNTGELFF
TRBV7-9 | CASSLRGAGGGYTF
TRBV6-1 | CASSEAGGGKETQYF
TRBV18 | CASSPPAGRYEQYF
TRBV5-5 | CASSLELWGLNSPLHF
TRBV11-3 | CASSSPQGQGIAGELFF
TRBV5-6 | CASSPRWTGVEQYF
TRBV5-1 | CASSLGASRETQYF
TRBV18 | CASSLGPGQGPSRFEETQYF
TRBV10-2 | CASKAGEYNEQFF
TRBV6-5 | CASSQNALDVYF
TRBV10-2 | CASSAEDSNYNEQFF
TRBV30 | CAWDRDMNTGELFF
TRBV5-1 | CASSPAAYEAKYF
TRBV28 | CASSLGGGYQPQHF
TRBV2 | CASSEQGSFNEQFF
TRBV18 | CASSLARSGELFF
TRBV13 | CASSLNIASTQYF
TRBV7-2 | CASSQRTGRVLGTQYF
TRBV7-2 | CASSLGVAGGVEQYF
TRBV4-1 | CASSQGTSGRAYEQYF
TRBV6-1 | CASRDRVNQPQHF
TRBV4-3 | CASSQDPRQGFEQYF
TRBV30 | CAWTARDRRTEAFF
TRBV29-1 | CSVGGGYEQYF
TRBV4-2 | CASSQSLHGVSYEQYF
TRBV10-1 | CATPEAFF
TRBV11-2 | CASSRPSGNTIYF
TRBV6-6 | CASSYSETPKGYEQYF
TRBV11-2 | CASSLGDRPTGELFF